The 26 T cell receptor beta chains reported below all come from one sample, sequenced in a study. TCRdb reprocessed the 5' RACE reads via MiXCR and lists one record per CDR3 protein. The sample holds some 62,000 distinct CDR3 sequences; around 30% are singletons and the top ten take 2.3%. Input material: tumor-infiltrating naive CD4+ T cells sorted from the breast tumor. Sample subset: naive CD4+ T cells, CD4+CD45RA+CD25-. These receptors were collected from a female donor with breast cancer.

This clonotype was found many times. The CDR3 bases are TGTGCCAGCAGCCGGGACAGGGGTTGGGATGGCTACACCTTC. Amino acids: CASSRDRGWDGYTF. The chain links TRBV6-5 to TRBJ1-2; 10 bases are shared with TRBD1. The CDR3 is 14 amino acids. Germline V gene sequence: CDR1 MNHEY, CDR2 SVGAGI. V lost 6 bases, J lost 6 bases, and 7 bases stayed unmatched.

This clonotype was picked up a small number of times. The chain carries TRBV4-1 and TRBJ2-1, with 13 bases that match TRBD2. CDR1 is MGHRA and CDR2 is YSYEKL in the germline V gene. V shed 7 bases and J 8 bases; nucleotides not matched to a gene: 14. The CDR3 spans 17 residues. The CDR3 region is CASTHGLAGVLGDEQFF. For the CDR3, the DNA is TGCGCCAGCACCCATGGACTAGCGGGAGTTTTAGGGGATGAGCAGTTCTTC.

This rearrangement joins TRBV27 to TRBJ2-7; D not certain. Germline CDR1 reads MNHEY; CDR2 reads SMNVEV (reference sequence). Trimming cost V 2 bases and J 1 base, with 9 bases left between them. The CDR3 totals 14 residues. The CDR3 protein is CASSLNFLSYEQYF. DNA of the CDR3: TGTGCCAGCAGTTTAAACTTCCTATCCTACGAGCAGTACTTC.

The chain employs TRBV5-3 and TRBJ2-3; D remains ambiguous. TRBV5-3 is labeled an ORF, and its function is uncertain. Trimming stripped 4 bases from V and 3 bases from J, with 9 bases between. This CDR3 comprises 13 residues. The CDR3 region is CARSTQSTDTQYF. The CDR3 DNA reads TGTGCCAGAAGCACACAATCGACAGATACGCAGTATTTT.

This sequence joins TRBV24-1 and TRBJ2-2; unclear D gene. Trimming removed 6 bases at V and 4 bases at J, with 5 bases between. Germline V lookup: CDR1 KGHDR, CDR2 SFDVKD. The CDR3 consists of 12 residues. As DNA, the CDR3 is TGTGCCACCAGTCTTATCACCGGGGAGCTGTTTTTT. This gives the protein CATSLITGELFF.

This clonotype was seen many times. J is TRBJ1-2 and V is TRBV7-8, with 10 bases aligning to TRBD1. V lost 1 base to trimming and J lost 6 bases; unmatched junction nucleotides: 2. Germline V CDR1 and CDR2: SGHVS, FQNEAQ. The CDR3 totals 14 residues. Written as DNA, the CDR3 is TGTGCCAGCAGCTTAGGGGGACAGGGGAATGGCTACACCTTC. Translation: CASSLGGQGNGYTF.

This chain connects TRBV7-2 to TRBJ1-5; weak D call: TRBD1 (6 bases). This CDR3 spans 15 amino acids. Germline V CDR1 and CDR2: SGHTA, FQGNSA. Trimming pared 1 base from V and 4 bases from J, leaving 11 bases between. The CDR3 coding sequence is TGTGCCAGCAGCTTAGGAAGACAGGCTAATCAGCCCCAGCATTTT. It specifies CASSLGRQANQPQHF.

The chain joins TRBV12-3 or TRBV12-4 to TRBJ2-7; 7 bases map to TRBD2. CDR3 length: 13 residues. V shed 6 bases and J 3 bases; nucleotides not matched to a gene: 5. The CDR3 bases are TGTGCCAGCAGGATTGCGGGGGTCTACGAGCAGTACTTC. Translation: CASRIAGVYEQYF.

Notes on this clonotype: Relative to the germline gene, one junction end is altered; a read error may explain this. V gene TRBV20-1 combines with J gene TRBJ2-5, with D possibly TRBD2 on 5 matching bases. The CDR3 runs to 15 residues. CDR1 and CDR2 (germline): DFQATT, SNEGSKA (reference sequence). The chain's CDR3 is CSTRDPARDQETQYF. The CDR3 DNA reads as TGCAGTACTAGAGACCCAGCGCGGGACCAAGAGACCCAGTACTTC.

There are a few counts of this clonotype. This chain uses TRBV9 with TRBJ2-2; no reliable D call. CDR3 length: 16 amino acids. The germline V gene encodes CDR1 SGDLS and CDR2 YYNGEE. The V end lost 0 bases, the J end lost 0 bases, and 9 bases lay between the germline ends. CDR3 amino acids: CASSVVTTPNTGELFF. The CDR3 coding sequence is TGTGCCAGCAGCGTAGTGACAACCCCGAACACCGGGGAGCTGTTTTTT.

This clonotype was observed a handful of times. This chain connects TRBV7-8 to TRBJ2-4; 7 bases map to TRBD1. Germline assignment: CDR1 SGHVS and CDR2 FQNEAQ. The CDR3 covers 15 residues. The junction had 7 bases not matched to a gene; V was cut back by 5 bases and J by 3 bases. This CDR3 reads CASSAETGSKNIQYF. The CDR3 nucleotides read TGTGCCAGCAGCGCAGAGACAGGGAGCAAAAACATTCAGTACTTC.

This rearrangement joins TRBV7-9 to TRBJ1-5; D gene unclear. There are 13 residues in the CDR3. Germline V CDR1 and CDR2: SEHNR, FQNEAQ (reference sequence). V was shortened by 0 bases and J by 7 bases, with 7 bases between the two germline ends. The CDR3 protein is CASSLAGSQPQHF. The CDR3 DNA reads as TGTGCCAGCAGCTTAGCGGGGAGCCAGCCCCAGCATTTT.

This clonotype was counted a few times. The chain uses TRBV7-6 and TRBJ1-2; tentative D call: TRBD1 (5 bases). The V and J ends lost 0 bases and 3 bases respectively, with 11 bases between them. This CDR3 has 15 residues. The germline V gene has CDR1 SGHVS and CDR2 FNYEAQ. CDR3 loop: CASSLAGEIHYGYTF. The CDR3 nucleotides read TGTGCCAGCAGCTTAGCGGGGGAGATCCACTATGGCTACACCTTC.

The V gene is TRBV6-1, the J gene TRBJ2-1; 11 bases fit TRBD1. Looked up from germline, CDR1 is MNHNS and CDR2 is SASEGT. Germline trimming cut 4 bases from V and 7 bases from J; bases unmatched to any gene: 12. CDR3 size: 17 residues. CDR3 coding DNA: TGTGCCAGCAGTGCGCGACGCGGGGGGACAGGGGGGAATGAGCAGTTCTTC. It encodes CASSARRGGTGGNEQFF.

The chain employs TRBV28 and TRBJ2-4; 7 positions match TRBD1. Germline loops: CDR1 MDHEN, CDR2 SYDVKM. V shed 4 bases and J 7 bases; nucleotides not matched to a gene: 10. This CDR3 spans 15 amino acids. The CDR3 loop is CASSSLDRERNIQYF. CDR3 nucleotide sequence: TGTGCCAGCAGTTCTCTCGACAGGGAGCGGAACATTCAGTACTTC.

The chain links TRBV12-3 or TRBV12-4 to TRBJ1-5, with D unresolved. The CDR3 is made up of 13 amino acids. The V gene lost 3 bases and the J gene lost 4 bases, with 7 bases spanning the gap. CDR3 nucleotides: TGTGCCAGCAGTTTTAGGAGGAATCAGCCCCAGCATTTT. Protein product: CASSFRRNQPQHF.

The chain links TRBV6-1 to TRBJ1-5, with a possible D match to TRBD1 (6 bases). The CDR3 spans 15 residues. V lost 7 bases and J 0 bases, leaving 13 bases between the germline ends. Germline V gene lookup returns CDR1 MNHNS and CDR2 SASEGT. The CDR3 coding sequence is TGTGCCAGCATCGATGGGGGCCATAGCAATCAGCCCCAGCATTTT. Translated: CASIDGGHSNQPQHF.

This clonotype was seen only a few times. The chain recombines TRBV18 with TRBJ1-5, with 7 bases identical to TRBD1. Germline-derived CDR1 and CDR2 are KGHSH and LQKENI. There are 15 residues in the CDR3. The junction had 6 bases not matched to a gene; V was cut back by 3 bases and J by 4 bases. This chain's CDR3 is CASSPTGVVNQPQHF. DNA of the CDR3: TGTGCCAGCTCACCTACAGGGGTCGTAAATCAGCCCCAGCATTTT.

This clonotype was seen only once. CDR3 nucleotide sequence: TGCGCCAGCCTGAGGCAGGAGAACACCGGGGAGCTGTTTTTT. The encoded protein is CASLRQENTGELFF. The rearrangement links TRBV10-2 to TRBJ2-2; no reliable D call. The CDR3 sequence is 14 residues long. V was trimmed by 8 bases and J by 1 base, leaving 11 bases between them. CDR1 and CDR2 (germline): WSHSY, SAAADI.

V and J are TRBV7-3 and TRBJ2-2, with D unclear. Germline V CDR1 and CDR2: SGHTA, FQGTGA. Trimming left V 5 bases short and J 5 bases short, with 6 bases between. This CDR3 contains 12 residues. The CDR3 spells CASSPSTGELFF. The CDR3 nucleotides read TGTGCCAGCAGCCCATCTACCGGGGAGCTGTTTTTT. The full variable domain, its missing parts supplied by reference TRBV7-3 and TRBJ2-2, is GAGVSQTPSNKVTEKGKYVELRCDPISGHTALYWYRQSLGQGPEFLIYFQGTGAADDSGLPNDRFFAVRPEGSVSTLKIQRTERGDSAVYLCASSPSTGELFFGEGSRLTVL.

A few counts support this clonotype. This chain's CDR3 is CASSQPGLAQETQYF. In nucleotides, the CDR3 is TGTGCCAGCAGCCAGCCGGGACTAGCCCAAGAGACCCAGTACTTC. The rearrangement joins TRBV7-6 to TRBJ2-5; 9 bases are shared with TRBD2. This CDR3 spans 15 amino acids. Germline values: CDR1 SGHVS, CDR2 FNYEAQ. V was clipped by 5 bases and J by 1 base; unmatched bases: 5.

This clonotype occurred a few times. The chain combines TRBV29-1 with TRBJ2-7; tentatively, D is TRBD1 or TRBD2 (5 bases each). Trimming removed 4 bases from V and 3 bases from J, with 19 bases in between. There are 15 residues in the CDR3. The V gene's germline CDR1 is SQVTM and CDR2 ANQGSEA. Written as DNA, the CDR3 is TGCAGCGTTGGGGGCCTCGGGTCGGGGATCTACGAGCAGTACTTC. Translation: CSVGGLGSGIYEQYF.

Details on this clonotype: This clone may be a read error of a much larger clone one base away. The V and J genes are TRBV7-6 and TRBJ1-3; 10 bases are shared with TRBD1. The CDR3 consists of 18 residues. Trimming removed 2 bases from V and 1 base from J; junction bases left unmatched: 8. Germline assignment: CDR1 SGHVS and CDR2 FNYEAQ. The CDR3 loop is CASSLRGTGVPSGNTIYF. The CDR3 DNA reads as TGTGCCAGCAGCTTAAGGGGGACAGGGGTTCCGTCTGGAAACACCATATATTTT. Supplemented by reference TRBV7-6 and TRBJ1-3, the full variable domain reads GAGVSQSPRYKVTKRGQDVALRCDPISGHVSLYWYRQALGQGPEFLTYFNYEAQQDKSGLPNDRFSAERPEGSISTLTIQRTEQRDSAMYRCASSLRGTGVPSGNTIYFGEGSWLTVV.

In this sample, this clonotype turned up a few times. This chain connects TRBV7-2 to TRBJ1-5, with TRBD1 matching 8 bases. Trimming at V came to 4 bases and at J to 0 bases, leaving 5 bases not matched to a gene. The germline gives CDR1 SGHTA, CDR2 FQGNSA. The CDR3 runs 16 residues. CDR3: CASSYRTGSSNQPQHF. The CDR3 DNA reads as TGTGCCAGCAGCTATCGGACAGGGAGTAGCAATCAGCCCCAGCATTTT.

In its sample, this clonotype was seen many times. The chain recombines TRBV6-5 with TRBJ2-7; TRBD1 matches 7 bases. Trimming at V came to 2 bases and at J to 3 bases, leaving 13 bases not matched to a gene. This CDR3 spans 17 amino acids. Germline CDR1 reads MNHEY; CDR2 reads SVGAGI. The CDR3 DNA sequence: TGTGCCAGCAGTTACCTGGGGGCGTCAGGGGGAGTCTACGAGCAGTACTTC. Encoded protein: CASSYLGASGGVYEQYF.

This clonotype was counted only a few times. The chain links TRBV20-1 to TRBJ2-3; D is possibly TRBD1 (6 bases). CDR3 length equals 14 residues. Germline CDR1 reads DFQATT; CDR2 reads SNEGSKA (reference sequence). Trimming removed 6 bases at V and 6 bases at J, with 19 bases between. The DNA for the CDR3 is TGCAGTGCCACACCTAGGACAGTCCCGGATACGCAGTATTTT. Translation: CSATPRTVPDTQYF.